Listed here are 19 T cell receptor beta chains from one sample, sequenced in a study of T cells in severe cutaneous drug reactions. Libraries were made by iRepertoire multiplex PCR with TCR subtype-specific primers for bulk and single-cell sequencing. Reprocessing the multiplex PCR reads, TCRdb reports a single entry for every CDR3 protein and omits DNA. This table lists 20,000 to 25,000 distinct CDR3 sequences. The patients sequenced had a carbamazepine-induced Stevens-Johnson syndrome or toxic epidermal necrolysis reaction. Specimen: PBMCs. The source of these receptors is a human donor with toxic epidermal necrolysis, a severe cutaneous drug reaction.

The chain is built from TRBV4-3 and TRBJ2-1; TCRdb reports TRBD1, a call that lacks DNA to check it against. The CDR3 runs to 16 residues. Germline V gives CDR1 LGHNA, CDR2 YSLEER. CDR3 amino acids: CASSQEEAGRYNEQFF.

The CDR3 protein is CSARDGSGRAGTDTQYF. The chain recombines TRBV20-1 with TRBJ2-3; TCRdb returns TRBD2, unconfirmable since there is no DNA. The germline V gene encodes CDR1 DFQATT and CDR2 SNEGSKA (reference sequence). The CDR3 loop spans 17 amino acids.

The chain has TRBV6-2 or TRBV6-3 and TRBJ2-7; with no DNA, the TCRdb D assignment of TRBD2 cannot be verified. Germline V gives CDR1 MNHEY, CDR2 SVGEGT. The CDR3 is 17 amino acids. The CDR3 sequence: CASSYLASGSLPYEQYF.

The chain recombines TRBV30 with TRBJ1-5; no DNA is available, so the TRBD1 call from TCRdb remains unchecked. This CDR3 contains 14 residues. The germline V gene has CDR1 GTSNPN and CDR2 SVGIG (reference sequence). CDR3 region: CAWSALSSNQPQHF.

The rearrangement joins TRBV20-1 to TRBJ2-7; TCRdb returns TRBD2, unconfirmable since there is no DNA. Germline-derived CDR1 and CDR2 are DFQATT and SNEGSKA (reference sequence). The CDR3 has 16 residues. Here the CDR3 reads CSACPPGLAGYYEQYF.

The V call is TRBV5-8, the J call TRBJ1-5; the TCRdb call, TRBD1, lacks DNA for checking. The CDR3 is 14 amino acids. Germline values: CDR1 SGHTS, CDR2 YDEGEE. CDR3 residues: CASTIGPGRQPQHF. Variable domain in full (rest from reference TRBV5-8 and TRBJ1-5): EAGVTQSPTHLIKTRGQQATLRCSPISGHTSVYWYQQALGLGLQFLLWYDEGEERNRGNFPPRFSGRQFPNYSSELNVNALELEDSALYLCASTIGPGRQPQHFGDGTRLSIL.

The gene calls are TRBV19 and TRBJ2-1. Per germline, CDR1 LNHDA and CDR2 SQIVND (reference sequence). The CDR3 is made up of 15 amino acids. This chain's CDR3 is CASSIAGDSYNEQFF.

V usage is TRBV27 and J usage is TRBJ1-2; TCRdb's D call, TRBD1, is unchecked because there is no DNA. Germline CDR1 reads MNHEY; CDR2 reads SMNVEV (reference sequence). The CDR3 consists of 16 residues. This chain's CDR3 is CASSSTDRVKGYGYTF.

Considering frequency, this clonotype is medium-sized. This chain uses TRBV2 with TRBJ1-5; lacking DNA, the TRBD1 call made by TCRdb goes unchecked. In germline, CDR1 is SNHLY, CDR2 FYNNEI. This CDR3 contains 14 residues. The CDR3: CASSEQGGNQPQHF.

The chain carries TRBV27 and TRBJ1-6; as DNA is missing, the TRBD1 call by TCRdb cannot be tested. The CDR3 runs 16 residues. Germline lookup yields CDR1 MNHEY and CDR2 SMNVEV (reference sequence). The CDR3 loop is CASSWGTGEYSSPLHF.

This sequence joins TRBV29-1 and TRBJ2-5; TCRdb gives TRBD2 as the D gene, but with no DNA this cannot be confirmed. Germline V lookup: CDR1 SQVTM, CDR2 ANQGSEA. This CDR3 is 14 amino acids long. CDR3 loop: CSVTAGGPQETQYF.

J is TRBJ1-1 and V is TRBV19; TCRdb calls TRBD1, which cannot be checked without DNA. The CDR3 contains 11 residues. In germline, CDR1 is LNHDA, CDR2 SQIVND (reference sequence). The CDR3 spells CASSRQIEAFF.

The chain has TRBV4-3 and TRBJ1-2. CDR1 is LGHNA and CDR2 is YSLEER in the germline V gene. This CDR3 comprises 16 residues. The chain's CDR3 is CASSQDTVRQGNGYTF.

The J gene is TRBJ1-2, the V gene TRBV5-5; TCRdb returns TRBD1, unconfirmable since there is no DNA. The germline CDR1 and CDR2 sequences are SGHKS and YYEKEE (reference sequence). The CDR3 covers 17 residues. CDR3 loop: CASSLGRTGVTNYGYTF.

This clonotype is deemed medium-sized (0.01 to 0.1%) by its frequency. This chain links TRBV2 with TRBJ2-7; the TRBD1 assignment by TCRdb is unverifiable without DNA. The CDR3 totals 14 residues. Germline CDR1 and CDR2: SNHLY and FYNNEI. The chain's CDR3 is CASSDRGPRDEQYF.

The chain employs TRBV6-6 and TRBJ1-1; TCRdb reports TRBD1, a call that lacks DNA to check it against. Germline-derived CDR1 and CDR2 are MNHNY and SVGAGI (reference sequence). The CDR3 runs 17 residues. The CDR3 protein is CASSYKPLPLMNTEAFF.

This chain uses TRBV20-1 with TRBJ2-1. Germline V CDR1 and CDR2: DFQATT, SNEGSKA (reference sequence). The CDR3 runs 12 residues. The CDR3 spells CSARSEYNEQFF.

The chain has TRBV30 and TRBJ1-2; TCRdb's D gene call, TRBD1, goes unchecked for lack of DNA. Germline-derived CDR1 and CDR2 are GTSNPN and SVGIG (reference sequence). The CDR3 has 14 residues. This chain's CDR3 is CAWSQGTLNYGYTF.

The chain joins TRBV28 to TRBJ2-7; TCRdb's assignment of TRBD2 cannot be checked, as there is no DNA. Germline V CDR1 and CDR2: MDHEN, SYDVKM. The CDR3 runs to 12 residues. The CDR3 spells CASSFTAGEQYF.